This T cell receptor (beta chain) is from a study of cytomegalovirus exposure and HLA in healthy donors. PCR involved 60 Vbeta and 13 Jbeta primers. Some clones are missing from TCRdb's copy, which holds only in-frame ones; the method was immunoSEQ multiplex PCR. This sample has approximately 70,000 clones, with 74% found just once. Deletions cut 4 bases from V and 3 bases from J, with 16 bases between. This CDR3 spans 15 amino acids. Germline V gives CDR1 SGHNT, CDR2 YYREEE (reference sequence). The J gene is TRBJ1-1, the V gene TRBV5-4; D is unclear. This receptor was taken from a woman in her fifties or sixties in good health and CMV-seropositive. The sample consisted of PBMCs. The CDR3 reads CASSRGRGRDTEAFF. Here the CDR3 DNA reads TGTGCCAGCAGCAGAGGGAGAGGGCGGGACACTGAAGCTTTCTTT.